These 21 T cell receptor beta chains originate from one sample sequenced in a study of blood T cell repertoires in COVID-19. Measured with immunoSEQ multiplex PCR; TCRdb has only the in-frame clones, and not every one. The repertoire consists of some 350,000 clones, with roughly 86% occurring once and the leading ten covering approximately 5.3%. Input material: PBMCs or T cells enriched from blood (not recorded which). These TCRs come from a woman aged 30 to 39 who had recovered from COVID-19.

This clone was found a few times. The J gene is TRBJ1-5, the V gene TRBV5-6; 7 bases match TRBD1. The CDR3 contains 15 residues. V lost 7 bases, J lost 3 bases, and 10 bases stayed unmatched. Per germline, CDR1 SGHDT and CDR2 YYEEEE. This chain's CDR3 is CASVKWGQFNQPQHF. The CDR3 DNA reads as TGTGCCAGCGTCAAATGGGGACAGTTCAATCAGCCCCAGCATTTT.

The chain has TRBV7-3 and TRBJ2-1, with 7 bases fitting TRBD1. Germline loops: CDR1 SGHTA, CDR2 FQGTGA. V gave up 3 bases and J gave up 4 bases; unmatched junction bases: 9. The CDR3 is made up of 16 amino acids. CDR3 loop: CASSLTRQGKYNEQFF. CDR3 nucleotide sequence: TGTGCCAGCAGCTTGACGCGACAGGGTAAATACAATGAGCAGTTCTTC. Combining the CDR3 with reference TRBV7-3 and TRBJ2-1 gives the whole variable domain GAGVSQTPSNKVTEKGKYVELRCDPISGHTALYWYRQSLGQGPEFLIYFQGTGAADDSGLPNDRFFAVRPEGSVSTLKIQRTERGDSAVYLCASSLTRQGKYNEQFFGPGTRLTVL.

The chain links TRBV19 to TRBJ2-7, with TRBD2 matching 9 bases. J gave up 2 bases and V 4 bases, and 6 bases lay outside the gene matches. The V gene's germline CDR1 is LNHDA and CDR2 SQIVND (reference sequence). The CDR3 has 15 residues. CDR3 bases: TGTGCCAGTAGTACCCAGCGGGGGGCAGCCTACGAGCAGTACTTC. Its protein is CASSTQRGAAYEQYF.

V usage is TRBV6-5 and J usage is TRBJ2-2; D is perhaps TRBD2 (7 bases). Looked up from germline, CDR1 is MNHEY and CDR2 is SVGAGI. The CDR3 spans 15 residues. V was shortened by 2 bases and J by 4 bases, with 11 bases between the two germline ends. The CDR3 DNA follows: TGTGCCAGCAGTTACCGGCGGGGGCGCACCGGGGAGCTGTTTTTT. This sequence encodes CASSYRRGRTGELFF.

The V and J genes are TRBV7-2 and TRBJ2-2, with D tentatively TRBD1 (5 bases). The CDR3 consists of 14 residues. Per germline, CDR1 SGHTA and CDR2 FQGNSA. CDR3 sequence (DNA): TGTGCTAGTCAGGGCCGTGGGCGCACCGGGGAGCTGTTTTTT. The encoded protein is CASQGRGRTGELFF. The whole variable domain, filled in from reference TRBV7-2 and TRBJ2-2, reads GAGVSQSPSNKVTEKGKDVELRCDPISGHTALYWYRQSLGQGLEFLIYFQGNSAPDKSGLPSDRFSAERTGGSVSTLTIQRTQQEDSAVYLCASQGRGRTGELFFGEGSRLTVL.

The chain is built from TRBV5-1 and TRBJ2-1; maybe TRBD1 (6 bases). V lost 7 bases, J lost 2 bases, and 13 bases lay in between. This CDR3 spans 14 amino acids. CDR1 and CDR2 (germline): SGHRS, YFSETQ. The CDR3 sequence is CASAAPGAYNEQFF. In DNA form, the CDR3 reads TGCGCCAGCGCAGCCCCAGGGGCCTACAATGAGCAGTTCTTC.

The V and J genes are TRBV10-1 and TRBJ1-3; D may be TRBD1 (5 bases). The CDR3 sequence is 20 residues long. Trimming stripped 0 bases from V and 0 bases from J, with 21 bases between. Germline V gene sequence: CDR1 WNHNN, CDR2 SYGVQD (reference sequence). The CDR3, as DNA: TGCGCCAGCAGTGAGTCGGGGGGGGTGGGAAGTTACCCCTCTGGAAACACCATATATTTT. Protein sequence: CASSESGGVGSYPSGNTIYF.

The V and J genes are TRBV5-1 and TRBJ1-6; the D gene is possibly TRBD1 (6 bases). The V end lost 0 bases, the J end lost 9 bases, and 13 bases lay between the germline ends. Germline CDR1 is SGHRS and CDR2 is YFSETQ. The CDR3 is 15 residues long. The CDR3 sequence is CASSLVMSQGSPLHF. DNA of the CDR3: TGCGCCAGCAGCTTGGTTATGTCACAGGGTTCACCCCTCCACTTT.

The gene calls are TRBV28 and TRBJ1-4, with a weak D call TRBD1 (5 bases). V lost 5 bases to trimming and J lost 5 bases, with 15 bases between them. CDR3 size: 15 residues. Per germline, CDR1 MDHEN and CDR2 SYDVKM. The CDR3 DNA reads as TGTGCCAGCAGTGCCCGTGGGGCGTCAAATGAAAAACTGTTTTTT. Protein sequence: CASSARGASNEKLFF.

The rearrangement uses TRBV5-1 and TRBJ2-3, with a weak D call TRBD2 (7 bases). The CDR3 consists of 13 residues. V was clipped by 8 bases and J by 4 bases, with 14 bases between them. The germline V gene encodes CDR1 SGHRS and CDR2 YFSETQ. CDR3 bases: TGCGCCAGTCCGGGGGGCTCATCAGATACGCAGTATTTT. Translation: CASPGGSSDTQYF.

The rearrangement joins TRBV10-3 to TRBJ1-1; D gene uncertain. Trimming cost V 11 bases and J 6 bases, with 19 bases left between them. The CDR3 spans 13 residues. Germline values: CDR1 ENHRY, CDR2 SYGVKD. CDR3 protein: CAAQPGPLSEAFF. CDR3 nucleotides: TGTGCCGCCCAACCGGGTCCACTGTCTGAAGCTTTCTTT.

The chain uses TRBV2 and TRBJ1-1, with 7 bases identical to TRBD1. Per the germline V gene, CDR1 is SNHLY and CDR2 is FYNNEI. Trimming removed 2 bases from V and 6 bases from J; junction bases left unmatched: 9. The length of the CDR3 is 15 residues. The CDR3 is CASSELWQGVSEAFF. For the CDR3, the DNA is TGTGCCAGCAGTGAATTGTGGCAGGGGGTCTCTGAAGCTTTCTTT.

This clone was seen once. V usage is TRBV21-1 and J usage is TRBJ1-2. TRBV21-1 is a documented pseudogene. The CDR3 runs to 13 residues. The CDR3 region has the DNA TGTGCCAGCAGCAAAGATCGAGGCGGAGGCTACACCTTC. Protein product: CASSKDRGGGYTF.

This chain links TRBV10-3 with TRBJ2-1, with TRBD1 matching 8 bases. The V gene end was trimmed by 8 bases and the J gene end by 5 bases; junction bases not matched to a gene: 5. This CDR3 is 13 amino acids long. The germline gives CDR1 ENHRY, CDR2 SYGVKD. This CDR3 is CAILQGVNNEQFF. The CDR3 coding sequence is TGTGCCATCCTACAGGGGGTGAACAATGAGCAGTTCTTC.

The chain uses TRBV10-1 and TRBJ2-2; no reliable D call. CDR3 length equals 14 residues. From germline, CDR1 is WNHNN and CDR2 SYGVQD (reference sequence). V lost 3 bases and J 6 bases, leaving 11 bases between the germline ends. CDR3 loop: CASSDKRGSGELFF. In DNA form, the CDR3 reads TGCGCCAGCAGTGATAAGAGAGGATCCGGGGAGCTGTTTTTT.

In its sample, this clone was seen once. The chain couples TRBV4-1 to TRBJ1-5; TRBD1 might be the D (5 bases). The CDR3 covers 15 residues. The germline CDR1 and CDR2 sequences are MGHRA and YSYEKL. Trimming pared 1 base from V and 10 bases from J, leaving 17 bases between. As DNA, the CDR3 is TGCGCCAGCAGCCAAGGTTACCAGGGTATTGAACCCCAGCATTTT. As protein: CASSQGYQGIEPQHF.

This clone has just one count. CDR3 in amino acids: CASSIQAGVKETQYF. Here the CDR3 DNA reads TGTGCCAGTAGTATACAAGCGGGGGTCAAAGAGACCCAGTACTTC. The chain uses TRBV19 and TRBJ2-5; TRBD2 aligns across 8 bases. The germline V gene encodes CDR1 LNHDA and CDR2 SQIVND (reference sequence). J was trimmed by 3 bases and V by 2 bases; bases with no gene match: 5. The CDR3 is made up of 15 amino acids.

This clone was counted once. The chain has TRBV18 and TRBJ2-2; TRBD2 matches 8 bases. Germline V gene lookup returns CDR1 KGHSH and CDR2 LQKENI. The CDR3 contains 16 residues. V gave up 1 base and J gave up 4 bases; unmatched junction bases: 5. The CDR3 region has the DNA TGTGCCAGCTCACCACTTCCGGGGGGGCTCACCGGGGAGCTGTTTTTT. This sequence encodes CASSPLPGGLTGELFF.

V is TRBV6-5 and J is TRBJ1-2; D unresolved. Germline-derived CDR1 and CDR2 are MNHEY and SVGAGI. The CDR3 has 11 amino acids. Trimming took off 8 bases at V and 5 bases at J, with 9 bases between the two ends. CDR3 amino acids: CASVRTYGYTF. DNA of the CDR3: TGTGCCAGCGTACGTACTTATGGCTACACCTTC.

The chain couples TRBV15 to TRBJ1-2; D is ambiguous. The ends were cut back, 1 base at V and 7 bases at J, with 10 bases in the middle. There are 13 residues in the CDR3. The germline V gene has CDR1 LNHNV and CDR2 YYDKDF (reference sequence). The CDR3 DNA follows: TGTGCCACCAGCAGAGGGGAGGTCGGTGGCTACACCTTC. As protein: CATSRGEVGGYTF.

The gene calls are TRBV7-8 and TRBJ2-5, with 11 nucleotides matching TRBD2. The CDR3 sequence is 18 residues long. In germline, CDR1 is SGHVS, CDR2 FQNEAQ. The trim removed 5 bases at V and 2 bases at J, leaving 13 bases unmatched. CDR3 region: CASSPRLAGSRAQETQYF. The CDR3 DNA reads as TGTGCCAGCAGCCCGAGACTAGCGGGGAGCAGAGCTCAAGAGACCCAGTACTTC.